Presented here are 5 T cell receptor beta chains from one specimen sequenced in a study of blood T cell repertoires in COVID-19 (dated by TCRdb to between 2020 and 2021). Receptor amplification or capture employed the immunoSEQ multiplex PCR assay. Drawn from immuneACCESS, this table holds only the in-frame rearrangements with V and J called that TCRdb kept. Clones are partly lost; checked studies trace under half to an unresolved V gene and leave the rest unexplained. This sample is represented by about 59,000 clones; about 90% of them were singletons. 5% to 6.5% of the sample is held by the ten biggest clonotypes. The sequencing input was peripheral blood. The source of these receptors is an older man in a cohort sampled during active COVID-19.

The rearrangement joins TRBV30 to TRBJ1-2; the D gene is possibly TRBD1 (5 bases). Germline V gene lookup returns CDR1 GTSNPN and CDR2 SVGIG (reference sequence). Trimming left V 0 bases short and J 8 bases short, with 13 bases between. The CDR3 has 13 residues. The CDR3 region is CAWSVAGLRGYTF. For the CDR3, the DNA is TGTGCCTGGAGTGTCGCGGGACTACGCGGCTACACCTTC.

There are a few counts of this clone. The genes are TRBV7-2 and TRBJ1-1; a weak D match, TRBD1 (5 bases). Trimming removed 0 bases from V and 4 bases from J, with 9 bases in between. Germline CDR1 and CDR2: SGHTA and FQGNSA. This CDR3 has 14 residues. DNA of the CDR3: TGTGCCAGCAGCTTAGCGCAGGGAGGCACTGAAGCTTTCTTT. It codes for CASSLAQGGTEAFF.

The J gene is TRBJ1-2, the V gene TRBV9, with 8 bases matching TRBD1. CDR1 and CDR2 (germline): SGDLS, YYNGEE. J was trimmed by 8 bases and V by 3 bases; bases with no gene match: 12. This CDR3 comprises 15 residues. The CDR3 coding sequence is TGTGCCAGCAGCGCCACCCCACAGGGGGTGAGGGGCTACACCTTC. This translates into CASSATPQGVRGYTF.

The V call is TRBV5-1, the J call TRBJ1-2, with 8 bases identical to TRBD1. CDR1 is SGHRS, CDR2 YFSETQ, per germline. J was trimmed by 7 bases and V by 4 bases; bases with no gene match: 6. This CDR3 has 13 amino acids. CDR3 in amino acids: CASSLGQGSGYTF. The CDR3 nucleotides are TGCGCCAGCAGCCTAGGACAGGGCTCTGGCTACACCTTC.

The chain employs TRBV7-7 and TRBJ1-5; D call uncertain. CDR1 is SSHAT, CDR2 FNYEAQ, per germline (reference sequence). The V gene lost 5 bases and the J gene lost 0 bases, with 17 bases spanning the gap. CDR3 length equals 17 residues. CDR3 amino acids: CASSRPTESFSNQPQHF. The CDR3 DNA is TGTGCCAGCAGCCGACCTACAGAATCCTTTAGCAATCAGCCCCAGCATTTT.